These 28 T cell receptor beta chains were sequenced from one sample in a study of early T cells in non-severe SARS-CoV-2 infection. TCRdb re-analysed the 5' RACE reads in MiXCR, keeping a single row per CDR3 protein. The sample lists 90,000 to 120,000 distinct CDR3 sequences, over 8.5% occurring once. Material for sequencing was whole blood. These receptors were collected from an adult who was a healthcare worker with PCR-confirmed SARS-CoV-2 infection or an uninfected control (not recorded which).

This sequence joins TRBV29-1 and TRBJ1-2; 7 bases agree with TRBD1. J was trimmed by 7 bases and V by 7 bases; bases with no gene match: 12. This CDR3 region has 13 residues. Per the germline V gene, CDR1 is SQVTM and CDR2 is ANQGSEA. For the CDR3, the DNA is TGCAGCGCCCGGGACAGTATCGGGTTTGGCTACACCTTC. It specifies CSARDSIGFGYTF.

The chain has TRBV5-1 and TRBJ2-3, with D perhaps matching TRBD1 or TRBD2 (5 bases each). The ends were cut back, 0 bases at V and 0 bases at J, with 5 bases in the middle. The CDR3 covers 14 residues. Germline lookup yields CDR1 SGHRS and CDR2 YFSETQ. The CDR3 DNA reads as TGCGCCAGCAGCTTGGGGGACAGCACAGATACGCAGTATTTT. Translating it yields CASSLGDSTDTQYF.

This clonotype occurred many times. The chain joins TRBV7-3 to TRBJ2-2; no reliable D call. Germline CDR1 reads SGHTA; CDR2 reads FQGTGA. V was shortened by 0 bases and J by 4 bases, with 12 bases between the two germline ends. The CDR3 loop spans 16 amino acids. In DNA form, the CDR3 reads TGTGCCAGCAGCTTAACGACGAGCACGGGCACCGGGGAGCTGTTTTTT. This codes for CASSLTTSTGTGELFF.

This clonotype occurred a few times. This chain links TRBV28 with TRBJ2-1; 8 bases match TRBD2. The CDR3 spans 14 residues. The germline V gene has CDR1 MDHEN and CDR2 SYDVKM. V dropped 10 bases and J dropped 3; count of bases not matched to a gene: 8. DNA for the CDR3: TGTGCCACCATCGGGACTAGTAACTACAATGAGCAGTTCTTC. This gives the protein CATIGTSNYNEQFF. Complete variable domain (other parts from reference TRBV28 and TRBJ2-1): DVKVTQSSRYLVKRTGEKVFLECVQDMDHENMFWYRQDPGLGLRLIYFSYDVKMKEKGDIPEGYSVSREKKERFSLILESASTNQTSMYLCATIGTSNYNEQFFGPGTRLTVL.

The sample holds many counts of this clonotype. The chain is built from TRBV5-1 and TRBJ2-1; D remains ambiguous. Germline assignment: CDR1 SGHRS and CDR2 YFSETQ. The CDR3 loop spans 13 amino acids. Trimming pared 9 bases from V and 0 bases from J, leaving 10 bases between. The CDR3 loop is CATRTGSYNEQFF. The DNA of the CDR3 is TGCGCCACCAGGACGGGCTCCTACAATGAGCAGTTCTTC.

This clonotype was counted between two and nine times. The chain is built from TRBV6-1 and TRBJ1-5; D unresolved. Germline CDR1 reads MNHNS; CDR2 reads SASEGT. The length of the CDR3 is 13 residues. V was trimmed by 3 bases and J by 2 bases, leaving 5 bases between them. The chain's CDR3 is CASSDLGNQPQHF. The DNA for the CDR3 is TGTGCCAGCAGTGACTTGGGCAATCAGCCCCAGCATTTT.

The table lists this clonotype with a few counts. The gene calls are TRBV6-1 and TRBJ1-1; D remains ambiguous. V shed 6 bases and J shed 5 bases, with 7 bases lying between them. Germline V gene data show CDR1 as MNHNS and CDR2 as SASEGT. The CDR3 covers 11 residues. CDR3 sequence reads: CASRHATEAFF. In nucleotides, the CDR3 is TGTGCCAGCAGGCATGCAACTGAAGCTTTCTTT.

The chain has TRBV6-5 and TRBJ2-7; TRBD1 matches 8 bases. From germline, CDR1 is MNHEY and CDR2 SVGAGI. V gave up 6 bases and J gave up 6 bases; unmatched junction bases: 13. The CDR3 is made up of 15 amino acids. The CDR3 DNA is TGTGCCAGCAGGACGAGAGGGACAGGAAATCCCGAGCAGTACTTC. Protein product: CASRTRGTGNPEQYF.

This clonotype came up a few times. The rearrangement uses TRBV13 and TRBJ2-7, with a weak D call TRBD2 (5 bases). Germline lookup yields CDR1 PRHDT and CDR2 FYEKMQ (reference sequence). Deletions cut 5 bases from V and 2 bases from J, with 13 bases between. This CDR3 is 14 amino acids long. DNA of the CDR3: TGTGCCAGCAGCCCTAGCCGGAATGCCTACGAGCAGTACTTC. As protein: CASSPSRNAYEQYF.

This clonotype was counted many times. The chain couples TRBV7-2 to TRBJ2-5; D might be TRBD2 (6 bases). Germline CDR1 is SGHTA and CDR2 is FQGNSA. This CDR3 comprises 14 residues. V dropped 2 bases and J dropped 4 bases, with 11 bases sitting between them. The CDR3 spells CASSLSFGGETQYF. DNA for the CDR3: TGTGCCAGCAGCTTATCTTTCGGGGGAGAGACCCAGTACTTC. The complete variable domain, with remaining parts taken from reference TRBV7-2 and TRBJ2-5, reads GAGVSQSPSNKVTEKGKDVELRCDPISGHTALYWYRQSLGQGLEFLIYFQGNSAPDKSGLPSDRFSAERTGGSVSTLTIQRTQQEDSAVYLCASSLSFGGETQYFGPGTRLLVL.

This clonotype was detected a few times. This chain uses TRBV3-1 with TRBJ2-1; 12 bases are shared with TRBD2. Germline CDR1 LGHDT, CDR2 YNNKEL (reference sequence). This CDR3 comprises 17 residues. After removal of 2 bases from V and 2 bases from J, the junction contained 4 bases not matched to a gene. CDR3 region: CASSQRLAGETYNEQFF. DNA for the CDR3: TGTGCCAGCAGCCAAAGACTAGCGGGGGAGACCTACAATGAGCAGTTCTTC.

This clonotype was observed at least ten times. The rearrangement joins TRBV20-1 to TRBJ2-2, with 16 bases aligning to TRBD2. The ends lost 4 bases at V and 4 bases at J; junction bases unmatched: 12. Germline lookup yields CDR1 DFQATT and CDR2 SNEGSKA (reference sequence). The length of the CDR3 is 19 residues. This CDR3 is CSATRPGTSGRAITGELFF. DNA for the CDR3: TGCAGTGCTACCCGACCCGGGACTAGCGGGAGGGCCATCACCGGGGAGCTGTTTTTT.

This clonotype was counted at least ten times. This chain joins TRBV7-8 and TRBJ2-1; 13 nucleotides line up with TRBD2. J gave up 7 bases and V 5 bases, and 8 bases lay outside the gene matches. Germline V gives CDR1 SGHVS, CDR2 FQNEAQ. CDR3 size: 16 residues. The CDR3 sequence: CASSVLLAGGQNEQFF. The CDR3 DNA reads TGTGCCAGCAGCGTCCTACTAGCGGGAGGGCAAAATGAGCAGTTCTTC.

This clonotype was seen a handful of times. This sequence joins TRBV12-3 or TRBV12-4 and TRBJ2-2; unclear D gene. CDR3 length: 11 amino acids. Trimming removed 10 bases from V and 3 bases from J, with 6 bases in between. CDR3 region: CAIYDTGELFF. Written as DNA, the CDR3 is TGTGCCATCTATGACACCGGGGAGCTGTTTTTT.

V usage is TRBV5-1 and J usage is TRBJ2-2, with D possibly being TRBD2 (6 bases). V lost 4 bases and J lost 5, with 15 bases in between. This CDR3 is 15 amino acids long. Germline lookup yields CDR1 SGHRS and CDR2 YFSETQ. The CDR3 loop reads CASSTEAGQTGELFF. DNA for the CDR3: TGCGCCAGCAGCACCGAAGCGGGCCAAACCGGGGAGCTGTTTTTT.

The chain uses TRBV7-6 and TRBJ2-5; 11 bases are shared with TRBD2. Germline lookup yields CDR1 SGHVS and CDR2 FNYEAQ. This CDR3 spans 15 amino acids. V shed 5 bases and J 5 bases; nucleotides not matched to a gene: 7. The CDR3 reads CASSDPLAGVETQYF. Here the CDR3 DNA reads TGTGCCAGCAGCGACCCACTAGCGGGAGTTGAGACCCAGTACTTC.

This chain joins TRBV3-1 and TRBJ2-7, with D unclear. Germline V gene lookup returns CDR1 LGHDT and CDR2 YNNKEL (reference sequence). V dropped 4 bases and J dropped 2 bases, with 12 bases sitting between them. There are 14 residues in the CDR3. The CDR3 region has the DNA TGTGCCAGCAGCCCCCGAGCTGACGCCTACGAGCAGTACTTC. This sequence encodes CASSPRADAYEQYF.

This clonotype was observed a handful of times. The CDR3 region is CASSSTGRNEKLFF. The DNA of the CDR3 is TGCGCCAGCAGCTCGACAGGTCGGAATGAAAAACTGTTTTTT. J is TRBJ1-4 and V is TRBV5-1; D may be TRBD1 (6 bases). Germline V gene lookup returns CDR1 SGHRS and CDR2 YFSETQ. Trimming removed 3 bases from V and 5 bases from J, with 11 bases in between. The CDR3 length is 14 residues.

This clonotype was counted ten times or more. The chain employs TRBV7-2 and TRBJ2-3, with D hard to call. Germline loops: CDR1 SGHTA, CDR2 FQGNSA. V was clipped by 1 base and J by 7 bases, with 12 bases between them. The CDR3 contains 14 residues. The CDR3 protein is CASSLDAPPNTQYF. CDR3 bases: TGTGCCAGCAGCTTAGATGCTCCGCCGAATACGCAGTATTTT.

This clonotype came up many times. The gene calls are TRBV7-3 and TRBJ2-2; 8 positions agree with TRBD1. The CDR3 has 17 residues. After removal of 5 bases from V and 7 bases from J, the junction contained 15 bases not matched to a gene. Germline V gene sequence: CDR1 SGHTA, CDR2 FQGTGA. The CDR3 bases are TGTGCCAGCAGCCCCAACCCCCGACAGGGGCGGCACGGGGAGCTGTTTTTT. Protein: CASSPNPRQGRHGELFF.

The chain is built from TRBV18 and TRBJ2-5; TRBD1 agrees at 7 bases. The V segment lost 2 bases and the J segment 5 bases; nucleotides outside the gene matches: 11. Germline values: CDR1 KGHSH, CDR2 LQKENI. The CDR3 covers 16 residues. This CDR3 reads CASSPGIGGAKETQYF. In nucleotides, the CDR3 is TGTGCCAGCTCACCAGGGATAGGGGGCGCAAAGGAGACCCAGTACTTC.

Notes on this clonotype: This clone may be a read error of a much larger clone one base away. The chain couples TRBV20-1 to TRBJ1-1; 9 nucleotides agree with TRBD1. Trimming cost V 6 bases and J 6 bases; bases outside gene matches: 5. The CDR3 length is 12 residues. The germline CDR1 and CDR2 sequences are DFQATT and SNEGSKA (reference sequence). CDR3 residues: CSAEDRGAEAFF. The DNA for the CDR3 is TGCAGTGCAGAGGACAGGGGCGCTGAAGCTTTCTTT.

This clonotype was seen a few times. The chain links TRBV20-1 to TRBJ2-1; D gene ambiguous. Trimming stripped 3 bases from V and 0 bases from J, with 3 bases between. Germline V lookup: CDR1 DFQATT, CDR2 SNEGSKA (reference sequence). This CDR3 region has 12 residues. CDR3 sequence (DNA): TGCAGTGCTAGCGGCTCCTACAATGAGCAGTTCTTC. This encodes CSASGSYNEQFF.

Many counts were recorded for this clonotype. J is TRBJ2-5 and V is TRBV3-1; D is possibly TRBD1 or TRBD2 (6 bases each). V was trimmed by 0 bases and J by 5 bases, leaving 16 bases between them. Germline loops: CDR1 LGHDT, CDR2 YNNKEL (reference sequence). The CDR3 runs to 16 residues. The CDR3 sequence is CASSQEGGPAEETQYF. In DNA form, the CDR3 reads TGTGCCAGCAGCCAAGAGGGGGGCCCCGCGGAGGAGACCCAGTACTTC.

This clonotype was counted between two and nine times. CDR3 DNA sequence: TGTGCCAGCAGTGAAACAGGGGATAATTCACCCCTCCACTTT. It codes for CASSETGDNSPLHF. The rearrangement joins TRBV6-1 to TRBJ1-6; 7 positions match TRBD1. In germline, CDR1 is MNHNS, CDR2 SASEGT. The CDR3 length is 14 residues. The V segment lost 2 bases and the J segment 5 bases; nucleotides outside the gene matches: 0.

This clonotype was observed at least ten times. The chain combines TRBV27 with TRBJ1-5; D is unresolved. Trimming pared 5 bases from V and 0 bases from J, leaving 11 bases between. The germline V gene encodes CDR1 MNHEY and CDR2 SMNVEV (reference sequence). The CDR3 is made up of 15 amino acids. CDR3 coding DNA: TGTGCCAGCAGTCTAACGAAGGGTAGCAATCAGCCCCAGCATTTT. It is translated as CASSLTKGSNQPQHF.

This clonotype was seen repeatedly, ten times or more. V usage is TRBV28 and J usage is TRBJ2-3; the D is unclear. Germline CDR1 is MDHEN and CDR2 is SYDVKM. Trimming pared 9 bases from V and 0 bases from J, leaving 13 bases between. The CDR3 is made up of 14 amino acids. The chain's CDR3 is CASQVGTSTDTQYF. For the CDR3, the DNA is TGTGCCAGTCAGGTGGGCACTAGCACAGATACGCAGTATTTT.

This clonotype was picked up many times. This chain joins TRBV28 and TRBJ1-5; D ambiguous. Trimming cost V 1 base and J 7 bases, with 8 bases left between them. There are 13 residues in the CDR3. Per germline, CDR1 MDHEN and CDR2 SYDVKM. Here the CDR3 DNA reads TGTGCCAGCAGTTTATCGGGAACCCAGCCCCAGCATTTT. This gives the protein CASSLSGTQPQHF.